These 21 T cell receptor beta chains were all obtained from the same sample, sequenced in a study of blood T cell repertoires in COVID-19. Clones were sequenced by immunoSEQ multiplex PCR, and TCRdb holds only the in-frame ones, with some missing. The repertoire holds 250,000 or so clones, with around 90% as singletons. The sequenced sample was PBMCs or T cells enriched from blood (not recorded which). The source is a woman in her thirties with acute COVID-19.

The chain couples TRBV10-3 to TRBJ1-5, with 7 bases identical to TRBD1. In germline, CDR1 is ENHRY, CDR2 SYGVKD. CDR3 length equals 13 residues. The ends lost 9 bases at V and 2 bases at J; junction bases unmatched: 4. The CDR3 bases are TGTGCCATAGGGGACAGTGGCAATCAGCCCCAGCATTTT. This sequence encodes CAIGDSGNQPQHF.

V and J are TRBV13 and TRBJ1-1; D possibly corresponds to TRBD1 (5 bases). The CDR3 has 14 amino acids. Germline loops: CDR1 PRHDT, CDR2 FYEKMQ (reference sequence). The ends were cut back, 2 bases at V and 0 bases at J, with 7 bases in the middle. CDR3 loop: CASSLSGMNTEAFF. DNA for the CDR3: TGTGCCAGCAGCTTATCAGGGATGAACACTGAAGCTTTCTTT.

V and J are TRBV6-2 or TRBV6-3 and TRBJ1-6; 7 bases are shared with TRBD1. The CDR3 loop spans 16 amino acids. CDR1 and CDR2 from the germline V gene are MNHEY and SVGEGT. Unmatched junction bases numbered 9, after V lost 2 bases and J lost 8 bases. The CDR3 region is CASSYRGGGGDSPLHF. CDR3 nucleotides: TGTGCCAGCAGTTACCGAGGGGGCGGCGGGGATTCACCCCTCCACTTT.

This clone has only a few counts. The J gene is TRBJ1-1, the V gene TRBV6-5; 7 bases line up with TRBD1. Germline CDR1 MNHEY, CDR2 SVGAGI. CDR3 length: 14 amino acids. The V and J ends lost 5 bases and 2 bases, in that order; junction bases with no gene match: 5. CDR3 sequence: CASSRQGLNTEAFF. CDR3 DNA: TGTGCCAGCAGTCGACAGGGACTCAACACTGAAGCTTTCTTT.

The rearrangement joins TRBV2 to TRBJ1-5; the match to TRBD1 covers 10 bases. The CDR3 has 15 amino acids. Germline CDR1 SNHLY, CDR2 FYNNEI. J gave up 4 bases and V 8 bases, and 8 bases lay outside the gene matches. The CDR3: CASRRTGGVNQPQHF. The CDR3 bases are TGTGCCAGCCGAAGGACAGGGGGGGTTAATCAGCCCCAGCATTTT.

The V gene is TRBV18, the J gene TRBJ2-1; TRBD2 matches at 7 bases. The CDR3 sequence is 14 residues long. After removal of 6 bases from V and 6 bases from J, the junction contained 8 bases not matched to a gene. Germline lookup yields CDR1 KGHSH and CDR2 LQKENI. This CDR3 reads CASSPGRGVNEQFF. The CDR3 bases are TGTGCCAGCTCTCCTGGACGGGGGGTCAATGAGCAGTTCTTC. The full variable domain, in which reference TRBV18 and TRBJ2-1 provide the parts outside the CDR3, is NAGVMQNPRHLVRRRGQEARLRCSPMKGHSHVYWYRQLPEEGLKFMVYLQKENIIDESGMPKERFSAEFPKEGPSILRIQQVVRGDSAAYFCASSPGRGVNEQFFGPGTRLTVL.

This chain uses TRBV7-9 with TRBJ2-2; D is ambiguous. Germline-derived CDR1 and CDR2 are SEHNR and FQNEAQ (reference sequence). The CDR3 has 16 residues. Deletions cut 2 bases from V and 2 bases from J, with 12 bases between. The CDR3 nucleotides are TGTGCCAGCAGCTTACCCCGAGAGCCTAACACCGGGGAGCTGTTTTTT. It codes for CASSLPREPNTGELFF.

The V and J genes are TRBV10-3 and TRBJ2-1, with TRBD1 matching 7 bases. There are 13 residues in the CDR3. Germline assignment: CDR1 ENHRY and CDR2 SYGVKD. V lost 7 bases and J lost 8; bases outside the gene matches: 8. The CDR3 region is CAITKGQLDEQFF. CDR3 bases: TGTGCCATCACCAAGGGACAGTTGGATGAGCAGTTCTTC.

The V call is TRBV12-5, the J call TRBJ1-6; 7 bases match TRBD1. Per the germline V gene, CDR1 is LGHNT and CDR2 is FRNRAP. V was pared by 1 base and J by 3 bases, with 15 bases of the junction left unmatched. The CDR3 is made up of 20 amino acids. The CDR3 reads CASGLGVGRQGHLYNSPLHF. CDR3 DNA: TGTGCTAGTGGTTTGGGAGTAGGGAGACAGGGACACCTCTATAATTCACCCCTCCACTTT.

The gene calls are TRBV6-2 or TRBV6-3 and TRBJ1-1; 10 nucleotides agree with TRBD1. Germline lookup yields CDR1 MNHEY and CDR2 SVGEGT. The V segment lost 2 bases and the J segment 0 bases; nucleotides outside the gene matches: 6. The CDR3 is made up of 17 amino acids. The CDR3: CASSYIRDRGMNTEAFF. In DNA form, the CDR3 reads TGTGCCAGCAGTTACATCCGGGACAGGGGCATGAACACTGAAGCTTTCTTT.

The chain couples TRBV12-5 to TRBJ1-3; no definite D call. The CDR3 length is 13 residues. Looked up from germline, CDR1 is LGHNT and CDR2 is FRNRAP. V lost 3 bases to trimming and J lost 1 base, with 4 bases between them. As DNA, the CDR3 is TGTGCTAGTGGTTTATCTTCTGGAAACACCATATATTTT. It encodes CASGLSSGNTIYF.

The V gene is TRBV5-6, the J gene TRBJ1-2; a possible D gene is TRBD1 (5 bases). The germline V gene encodes CDR1 SGHDT and CDR2 YYEEEE. With 4 bases removed from V and 2 bases from J, the gap between germline ends came to 9 bases. This CDR3 contains 13 residues. The CDR3 coding sequence is TGTGCCAGCAGCCAACAGGAAAACTATGGCTACACCTTC. This translates into CASSQQENYGYTF.

V usage is TRBV2 and J usage is TRBJ1-5, with TRBD1 matching 7 bases. Germline V gives CDR1 SNHLY, CDR2 FYNNEI. Losses at the gene ends were 5 bases for V and 9 bases for J; bases not matched to a gene: 7. The CDR3 is made up of 13 amino acids. CDR3: CASSPDRNWPQHF. In nucleotides, the CDR3 is TGTGCCAGCAGTCCGGACAGGAATTGGCCCCAGCATTTT.

The CDR3 reads CASSSVRRRGYTF. CDR3 sequence (DNA): TGTGCCAGCAGCTCGGTCAGGCGCCGTGGCTACACCTTC. J is TRBJ1-2 and V is TRBV7-9; D unresolved. Germline values: CDR1 SEHNR, CDR2 FQNEAQ (reference sequence). Deletions cut 4 bases from V and 7 bases from J, with 13 bases between. The CDR3 length is 13 residues.

This chain links TRBV18 with TRBJ1-3; tentative D call: TRBD1 (5 bases). The length of the CDR3 is 15 residues. CDR1 and CDR2 (germline): KGHSH, LQKENI. The ends were cut back, 3 bases at V and 0 bases at J, with 9 bases in the middle. The CDR3 sequence: CASSPRQSSGNTIYF. The DNA of the CDR3 is TGTGCCAGCTCACCGAGACAGAGCTCTGGAAACACCATATATTTT.

The chain combines TRBV5-1 with TRBJ2-2; a possible D gene is TRBD2 (5 bases). This CDR3 has 16 residues. In germline, CDR1 is SGHRS, CDR2 YFSETQ. Trimming shortened V by 4 bases and J by 3 bases, and 16 bases separated the two germline ends. The CDR3 region has the DNA TGCGCCAGCAGCCCCCCCCCGGAGGAAGACACCGGGGAGCTGTTTTTT. This sequence encodes CASSPPPEEDTGELFF.

The chain combines TRBV12-3 or TRBV12-4 with TRBJ1-1, with a possible D match to TRBD1 (5 bases). V lost 7 bases and J lost 6, with 15 bases in between. The CDR3 runs 13 residues. The CDR3 protein is CASTSGRIAEAFF. The CDR3 DNA is TGTGCCAGCACTTCAGGGAGGATAGCTGAAGCTTTCTTT.

This clone was recorded only once. This chain joins TRBV30 and TRBJ1-1; the D is unclear. Germline V CDR1 and CDR2: GTSNPN, SVGIG (reference sequence). The CDR3 has 12 residues. Trimming pared 4 bases from V and 4 bases from J, leaving 10 bases between. CDR3 residues: CAWTASSTEAFF. CDR3 nucleotides: TGTGCCTGGACAGCGTCGAGCACTGAAGCTTTCTTT.

The V call is TRBV6-5, the J call TRBJ1-2; a possible D gene is TRBD1 (5 bases). Trimming pared 6 bases from V and 6 bases from J, leaving 14 bases between. This CDR3 has 13 amino acids. Germline CDR1 MNHEY, CDR2 SVGAGI. The CDR3: CASSPGLLDGYTF. The DNA of the CDR3 is TGTGCCAGCAGCCCGGGACTCCTCGATGGCTACACCTTC.

This clone turned up a few times. The chain uses TRBV5-6 and TRBJ2-7; 7 bases line up with TRBD1. The germline CDR1 and CDR2 sequences are SGHDT and YYEEEE. The CDR3 contains 14 residues. V was pared by 4 bases and J by 0 bases, with 4 bases of the junction left unmatched. The CDR3 loop reads CASSRDRASYEQYF. In nucleotides, the CDR3 is TGTGCCAGCAGCCGAGACAGGGCCTCCTACGAGCAGTACTTC.

The J gene is TRBJ1-2, the V gene TRBV29-1, with D unclear. The V end was cut by 0 bases, the J end by 4 bases, with 21 bases between. CDR1 and CDR2 (germline): SQVTM, ANQGSEA. The CDR3 length is 17 residues. CDR3: CSVEDENPSKNSYGYTF. As DNA, the CDR3 is TGCAGCGTTGAAGATGAAAACCCTAGTAAAAATTCCTATGGCTACACCTTC.